This T cell receptor (beta chain) came from a study of vaccination effects on CD4 cells after COVID-19. A note on this clone: Its antigen is unknown.

The repertoire was sequenced with immunoSEQ multiplex PCR; TCRdb's copy has only in-frame clones and lacks some. The sample lists around 25,000 clones, around three quarters seen once, with over 9.5% in the top ten. After expansion with viral peptide pools in the ViraFEST assay, antigen-specific CD4+ T cells were sequenced. It was after approximately 11 days of culture that CD4+ T cells were isolated. Vaccinees lacked prior SARS-CoV-2 infection and tested negative for nucleocapsid antibodies. Germline V lookup: CDR1 MNHEY, CDR2 SMNVEV (reference sequence). The V gene end was trimmed by 2 bases and the J gene end by 4 bases; junction bases not matched to a gene: 16. The CDR3 is made up of 19 amino acids.

The rearrangement links TRBV27 to TRBJ2-3; 9 bases line up with TRBD1. The input for sequencing was CD4+ T cells from PBMCs cultured with SARS-CoV-2 spike peptides, taken before COVID-19 vaccination. This receptor was obtained from a human donor who received a COVID-19 vaccine. CDR3: CASSLEAPGTGFWADTQYF. The CDR3 DNA sequence: TGTGCCAGCAGTTTAGAGGCCCCCGGGACAGGGTTTTGGGCAGATACGCAGTATTTT.